This T cell receptor (beta chain) was observed in a study of T cell changes during pregnancy in multiple sclerosis. Generated by immunoSEQ multiplex PCR, the TCRdb table keeps only in-frame clones and is missing some. The data contain about 40,000 clones, approximately 91% of them seen just once; the ten biggest clones take up 0.45% to 0.55%. Germline V gene sequence: CDR1 LNHDA, CDR2 SQIVND (reference sequence). V lost 1 base and J 0 bases, leaving 10 bases between the germline ends. The CDR3 spans 17 residues. The chain links TRBV19 to TRBJ2-6; unclear D gene. This receptor was taken from a female donor in good health, enrolled as a control in a pregnancy study. The sample consisted of CD4+ T cells from peripheral blood mononuclear cells, taken in the third trimester of pregnancy. The CDR3 DNA follows: TGTGCCAGTAGTATAGGGGCCCCGAGCTCTGGGGCCAACGTCCTGACTTTC. Residues: CASSIGAPSSGANVLTF. Full variable domain (remainder filled in from reference TRBV19 and TRBJ2-6): DGGITQSPKYLFRKEGQNVTLSCEQNLNHDAMYWYRQDPGQGLRLIYYSQIVNDFQKGDIAEGYSVSREKKESFPLTVTSAQKNPTAFYLCASSIGAPSSGANVLTFGAGSRLTVL.